This TCR beta chain was observed in a study of T cells in Graves' hyperthyroidism and ophthalmopathy. Findings and caveats of the study: A model built on 13 V-J features separated ophthalmopathy from stable hyperthyroidism.

V dropped 8 bases and J dropped 4 bases, with 7 bases sitting between them. Germline lookup yields CDR1 KGHDR and CDR2 SFDVKD. This CDR3 region has 12 residues. TCR beta CDR3 sequences were amplified from RNA transcripts. During a first-round RT-PCR of the TCR CDR3, the HTBI primer set was used. MiXCR, run by TCRdb on the multiplex PCR reads, gives a single entry per CDR3 protein. Here the sample spans 350,000 or so distinct CDR3 sequences, approximately 18% being singletons. Over 18 months, lack of ophthalmopathy progression marked Graves' hyperthyroidism as stable. Among the patients, aged 18 to 65, hyperthyroidism was newly diagnosed and had lasted under 2 months. Uncontrolled infection, other autoimmune disease, pregnancy or lactation led to exclusion. This clonotype has only a few counts. What it binds is unknown.

This sequence was found in a woman between 50 and 59 years old with Graves' hyperthyroidism. This chain links TRBV24-1 with TRBJ2-2, with D hard to call. Sequencing used blood. The CDR3 DNA reads as TGTGCCACCACTGGCGGCACCGGGGAGCTGTTTTTT. Amino acid sequence: CATTGGTGELFF.